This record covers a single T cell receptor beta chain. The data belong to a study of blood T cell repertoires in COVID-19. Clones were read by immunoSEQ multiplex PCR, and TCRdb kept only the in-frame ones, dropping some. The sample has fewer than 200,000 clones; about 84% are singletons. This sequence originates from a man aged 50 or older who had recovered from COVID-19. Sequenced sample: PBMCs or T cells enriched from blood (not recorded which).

The CDR3 spells CASSLASGSYTEAFF. CDR3 nucleotides: TGTGCCAGCAGCTTAGCGTCCGGGTCGTACACTGAAGCTTTCTTT. The chain carries TRBV7-8 and TRBJ1-1, with no clear D. The CDR3 loop spans 15 amino acids. The V end lost 0 bases, the J end lost 3 bases, and 11 bases lay between the germline ends. Per the germline V gene, CDR1 is SGHVS and CDR2 is FQNEAQ.